These T cell receptor beta chains were read from a single sample in a study of monozygotic twins with inflammatory bowel disease. TCRdb derives one entry per CDR3 protein from the 5' RACE reads, leaving out DNA. This table holds approximately 380,000 distinct CDR3 sequences. The sample comprised blood. The receptors were gathered from a human donor with ulcerative colitis or Crohn's disease, or a healthy co-twin of an affected twin (not recorded which). Each CDR3 is given with its conserved first and last residue.

cdr3_aa v_call cdr3_length j_call
CASSKAIQGTGELRPYEQYF TRBV21-1 20 TRBJ2-7
CASSKITGVNTGELFF TRBV12-3/TRBV12-4 16 TRBJ2-2
CASSSADRAATNYGYTF TRBV5-1 17 TRBJ1-2
CASSLLAVSYEQYF TRBV5-5 14 TRBJ2-7
CASSLLQGTNSPLHF TRBV7-2 15 TRBJ1-6
CASSEWAWGNTEAFF TRBV6-1 15 TRBJ1-1
CSARDRTGGGQPQHF TRBV20-1 15 TRBJ1-5
CASSPSGNYGYTF TRBV12-3/TRBV12-4 13 TRBJ1-2
CASSLGGWGGTGVITGELFF TRBV11-2 20 TRBJ2-2
CASSVGLSGDNEQFF TRBV5-1 15 TRBJ2-1
CASSSAGPLHTEAFF TRBV5-1 15 TRBJ1-1
CSAQVHSSYNEQFF TRBV20-1 14 TRBJ2-1
CSAQRDRWSYEQYF TRBV20-1 14 TRBJ2-7
CASSFPEQRAFF TRBV7-3 12 TRBJ1-1
CASSEPGQGTYEQYF TRBV3-1 15 TRBJ2-7
CASSLTRLDEQFF TRBV7-9 13 TRBJ2-1
CASTQGGIDEQFF TRBV7-9 13 TRBJ2-1
CASRALLGYNEQFF TRBV19 14 TRBJ2-1
CSVDTGPRGVNTEAFF TRBV29-1 16 TRBJ1-1
CASSTRQGANTGELFF TRBV12-3/TRBV12-4 16 TRBJ2-2
CASSPDRDQPQHF TRBV7-9 13 TRBJ1-5
CSAPGRFSYEQYF TRBV20-1 13 TRBJ2-7
CASSWWGSGANVLTF TRBV12-3/TRBV12-4 15 TRBJ2-6
CASSYLGQGTNYGYTF TRBV6-5 16 TRBJ1-2
CASSQELGLAGSEQFF TRBV4-2 16 TRBJ2-1
CASSNKMGQAGYGYTF TRBV19 16 TRBJ1-2
CASRLPGPLDGYTF TRBV6-2/TRBV6-3 14 TRBJ1-2
CATKNGATNEKLFF TRBV6-1 14 TRBJ1-4
CASSLNGGPYTGELFF TRBV7-3 16 TRBJ2-2
CASSQPGLASDTQYF TRBV4-3 15 TRBJ2-3
CAWAAANTGELFF TRBV30 13 TRBJ2-2
CASSSLDTGNTEAFF TRBV5-1 15 TRBJ1-1
CASSHLPQGPGELFF TRBV7-8 15 TRBJ2-2
CASRAGGQSYGYTF TRBV5-1 14 TRBJ1-2
CAWDDNYEQYF TRBV30 11 TRBJ2-7
CASSHASGQATAKNIQYF TRBV4-3 18 TRBJ2-4
CASSQIGGYGYTF TRBV4-1 13 TRBJ1-2
CASSLDPVGTGGESTNGKLFF TRBV11-2 21 TRBJ1-4
CASSFPGLAYTGELFF TRBV7-2 16 TRBJ2-2
CASSRQGATNEKLFF TRBV11-2 15 TRBJ1-4
CASSPHWNTEAFF TRBV7-9 13 TRBJ1-1
CASSLGGGTGGNYTF TRBV11-2 15 TRBJ1-2
CASSLGQGKKTQYF TRBV7-2 14 TRBJ2-5
CASSISDRVGIEAFF TRBV19 15 TRBJ1-1
CSARGAGGNTDTQYF TRBV20-1 15 TRBJ2-3
CASSRQKNTEAFF TRBV4-3 13 TRBJ1-1
CASSNDRKVLYQPQHF TRBV21-1 16 TRBJ1-5
CSALRPANYGYTF TRBV20-1 13 TRBJ1-2